This passage covers 17 T cell receptor beta chains from one sample sequenced in a study of control samples from healthy donors and cancer patients. Repertoires were generated with immunoSEQ multiplex PCR, while TCRdb's copy carries only in-frame clones and drops some. The repertoire holds 90,000 to 100,000 clones, with 79% as singletons. Sample: blood. The receptors stem from a woman aged 25 to 45 in good health.

A remark on this clone: The DNA is left out, because the CDR3 cannot be placed on it with certainty; the CDR3 is given as TCRdb lists it. The gene calls are TRBV7-9 and TRBJ1-4. The germline V gene has CDR1 SEHNR and CDR2 FQNEAQ (reference sequence). The CDR3 totals 14 residues, both ends included. CDR3 in amino acids: CASSLGNWMKNCFF.

The rearrangement links TRBV7-2 to TRBJ2-1; a possible D gene is TRBD2 (7 bases). V lost 5 bases and J lost 6, with 17 bases in between. The CDR3 totals 15 residues. The germline CDR1 and CDR2 sequences are SGHTA and FQGNSA. In DNA form, the CDR3 reads TGTGCCAGCAGCCCCTGGGGGGGGGCATTCAATGAGCAGTTCTTC. Protein sequence: CASSPWGGAFNEQFF.

The J gene is TRBJ1-4, the V gene TRBV3-1 (or the pseudogene TRBV3-2), with D unclear. The CDR3 runs to 13 residues. CDR1 is LGHDT and CDR2 is YNNKEL in the germline V gene (reference sequence). V was clipped by 2 bases and J by 5 bases, with 6 bases between them. In nucleotides, the CDR3 is TGTGCCAGCAGCCAACAGCTCAATGAAAAACTGTTTTTT. This encodes CASSQQLNEKLFF.

The gene calls are TRBV5-4 and TRBJ1-1; a weak D match, TRBD1 (5 bases). The germline V gene encodes CDR1 SGHNT and CDR2 YYREEE (reference sequence). V was trimmed by 5 bases and J by 10 bases, leaving 21 bases between them. The CDR3 runs 14 residues. The CDR3 DNA reads as TGTGCCAGCAGTCAAGCCCGGAGCGACAGAAGAGCTTTCTTT. Translation: CASSQARSDRRAFF.

The V and J genes are TRBV20-1 and TRBJ1-5; D is unresolved. The V end lost 3 bases, the J end lost 7 bases, and 10 bases lay between the germline ends. CDR1 is DFQATT, CDR2 SNEGSKA, per germline (reference sequence). The CDR3 runs to 12 residues. The CDR3 DNA reads TGCAGTGCTAGTCCCGGTGGGCAGCCCCAGCATTTT. This translates into CSASPGGQPQHF.

J is TRBJ1-2 and V is TRBV5-1; perhaps TRBD1 as D (6 bases). Trimming took off 7 bases at V and 1 base at J, with 20 bases between the two ends. This CDR3 has 16 amino acids. The germline gives CDR1 SGHRS, CDR2 YFSETQ. CDR3 DNA: TGCGCCAGCCAACAGTCTCCCACAGGGAGTAACTATGGCTACACCTTC. This encodes CASQQSPTGSNYGYTF.

The rearrangement uses TRBV27 and TRBJ1-1, with TRBD1 as a possible D gene (5 bases). V lost 2 bases, J lost 5 bases, and 15 bases lay in between. The germline CDR1 and CDR2 sequences are MNHEY and SMNVEV (reference sequence). This CDR3 spans 15 amino acids. The CDR3 coding sequence is TGTGCCAGCAGTTTAACTCCCCAGGGTAGGACTGAAGCTTTCTTT. Translating gives CASSLTPQGRTEAFF.

V gene TRBV19 combines with J gene TRBJ1-2; 10 bases fit TRBD1. V lost 3 bases and J lost 4; bases outside the gene matches: 11. This CDR3 has 17 amino acids. Germline V gene lookup returns CDR1 LNHDA and CDR2 SQIVND (reference sequence). The CDR3 loop reads CASSIRQGARGSYGYTF. CDR3 nucleotides: TGTGCCAGTAGTATTCGACAGGGGGCGCGTGGTAGCTATGGCTACACCTTC.

This clone occurred a few times. This chain's CDR3 is CASSLVRGDADTQYF. Written as DNA, the CDR3 is TGTGCCAGCAGCTTAGTGCGGGGGGACGCAGATACGCAGTATTTT. This chain links TRBV7-9 with TRBJ2-3; TRBD2 matches at 8 bases. The CDR3 sequence is 15 residues long. Germline CDR1 is SEHNR and CDR2 is FQNEAQ (reference sequence). Trimming took 1 base from V and 4 from J; bases not matched to a gene: 4.

The chain recombines TRBV6-1 with TRBJ1-3; D gene ambiguous. The CDR3 has 13 amino acids. Germline-derived CDR1 and CDR2 are MNHNS and SASEGT. Trimming pared 3 bases from V and 8 bases from J, leaving 11 bases between. In nucleotides, the CDR3 is TGTGCCAGCAGTGATCAGAGGAGCGACACCATATATTTT. Translating it yields CASSDQRSDTIYF.

The rearrangement joins TRBV13 to TRBJ2-7; possible D gene TRBD2, 6 bases. CDR1 is PRHDT and CDR2 is FYEKMQ in the germline V gene (reference sequence). The CDR3 is 15 residues long. V was trimmed by 2 bases and J by 0 bases, leaving 11 bases between them. CDR3: CASSLRAGRSYEQYF. In DNA, the CDR3 is TGTGCCAGCAGCTTAAGGGCGGGGCGCTCCTACGAGCAGTACTTC.

The chain has TRBV10-3 and TRBJ1-2; D possibly corresponds to TRBD1 (5 bases). The CDR3 extends over 14 amino acids. CDR1 is ENHRY, CDR2 SYGVKD, per germline. V was clipped by 3 bases and J by 8 bases, with 16 bases between them. CDR3 nucleotide sequence: TGTGCCATCAGTGATCAGGGTTGGTCTCGGGGCTACACCTTC. It translates to CAISDQGWSRGYTF.

The chain uses TRBV7-8 and TRBJ2-4, with D unclear. Trimming left V 3 bases short and J 5 bases short, with 14 bases between. The CDR3 totals 15 residues. CDR1 and CDR2 (germline): SGHVS, FQNEAQ. The CDR3 nucleotides are TGTGCCAGCAGCTTGGGATTTGCTCATGAAAACATTCAGTACTTC. Its translation is CASSLGFAHENIQYF.

The gene calls are TRBV30 and TRBJ2-5; D remains ambiguous. The CDR3 covers 13 residues. Germline-derived CDR1 and CDR2 are GTSNPN and SVGIG (reference sequence). V was trimmed by 0 bases and J by 2 bases, leaving 7 bases between them. The CDR3 sequence is CAWSVQDQETQYF. The CDR3 DNA reads as TGTGCCTGGAGTGTTCAAGATCAAGAGACCCAGTACTTC.

The rearrangement uses TRBV5-8 and TRBJ1-2; tentative D call: TRBD1 (5 bases). Trimming pared 0 bases from V and 8 bases from J, leaving 14 bases between. The germline CDR1 and CDR2 sequences are SGHTS and YDEGEE. This CDR3 has 14 amino acids. This CDR3 is CASSLGPGKAGYTF. CDR3 sequence (DNA): TGTGCCAGCAGCTTGGGTCCAGGGAAAGCCGGCTACACCTTC.

This clone was counted only a few times. V and J are TRBV5-5 and TRBJ1-6; TRBD1 agrees at 8 bases. J gave up 8 bases and V 4 bases, and 5 bases lay outside the gene matches. CDR1 and CDR2 from the germline V gene are SGHKS and YYEKEE (reference sequence). The CDR3 covers 14 residues. The CDR3 region has the DNA TGTGCCAGCAGCCTAGGACAGGGACATTCACCCCTCCACTTT. Protein sequence: CASSLGQGHSPLHF.

With regard to this clone: This sample includes further DNA sequences coding for the same CDR3. This chain connects TRBV5-1 to TRBJ2-1; 9 bases fit TRBD2. The V gene end was trimmed by 7 bases and the J gene end by 10 bases; junction bases not matched to a gene: 18. This CDR3 contains 16 residues. Germline V gene sequence: CDR1 SGHRS, CDR2 YFSETQ. The CDR3 region is CASSRRAGGPTWEQFF. In DNA form, the CDR3 reads TGCGCCAGCTCTCGGCGGGCGGGGGGGCCCACCTGGGAGCAGTTCTTC.